Listed below are T cell receptor beta chains from one sample, sequenced in a study of blood T cells in healthy people across ages. Each CDR3 protein is one row after TCRdb ran MiXCR on the 5' RACE reads. This table has about 800,000 distinct CDR3 sequences, roughly 46% appearing once. The sample consisted of blood. These receptors originate from a man at least 80 years old in good health. The CDR3 runs from the conserved cysteine through the conserved F or W. D genes are given only for firm matches. Rows may omit the clone size; those that give it use once, few, many or a size class.

V gene: TRBV23-1; J gene: TRBJ2-2; clone size: -; D gene: -; CDR3 protein: CASSQRVTRHTGELFF; CDR3 DNA: TGCGCCAGCAGTCAAAGGGTCACACGGCACACCGGGGAGCTGTTTTTT
V gene: TRBV7-2; J gene: TRBJ2-3; clone size: -; D gene: -; CDR3 protein: CASSVILGTGNTQYF; CDR3 DNA: TGTGCCAGCAGCGTGATACTAGGGACGGGAAATACGCAGTATTTT
V gene: TRBV12-3/TRBV12-4; J gene: TRBJ2-7; clone size: -; D gene: -; CDR3 protein: CASSLGWDWVSLNEQYF; CDR3 DNA: TGTGCCAGCAGTTTAGGGTGGGATTGGGTCAGTTTAAACGAGCAGTACTTC
V gene: TRBV7-2; J gene: TRBJ2-7; clone size: -; D gene: TRBD2; CDR3 protein: CASSLTGTTTSYEQYF; CDR3 DNA: TGTGCCAGCAGCTTAACTGGGACTACTACGTCCTACGAGCAGTACTTC
V gene: TRBV5-1; J gene: TRBJ2-1; clone size: -; D gene: TRBD2; CDR3 protein: CASSLAWTSGRPEEQFF; CDR3 DNA: TGCGCCAGCAGCTTGGCCTGGACTAGCGGGAGGCCGGAGGAGCAGTTCTTC
V gene: TRBV5-6; J gene: TRBJ2-5; clone size: many; D gene: TRBD1; CDR3 protein: CASSLAGSRYRGYQETQYF; CDR3 DNA: TGTGCCAGCAGCTTGGCCGGATCAAGATACAGGGGGTACCAAGAGACCCAGTACTTC
V gene: TRBV2; J gene: TRBJ2-6; clone size: -; D gene: -; CDR3 protein: CASTGVPGANVLTF; CDR3 DNA: TGTGCCAGCACGGGGGTCCCTGGGGCCAACGTCCTGACTTTC
V gene: TRBV12-3/TRBV12-4; J gene: TRBJ2-1; clone size: -; D gene: TRBD2; CDR3 protein: CASIGGTGGRGEQFF; CDR3 DNA: TGTGCCAGCATAGGGGGGACTGGCGGGAGGGGGGAGCAGTTCTTC
V gene: TRBV5-1; J gene: TRBJ2-3; clone size: -; D gene: TRBD1; CDR3 protein: CASSSRGSTDMQYF; CDR3 DNA: TGCGCCAGCAGCTCCAGGGGGAGCACAGATATGCAGTATTTT
V gene: TRBV7-2; J gene: TRBJ2-7; clone size: -; D gene: -; CDR3 protein: CASSLNALVAHEQYF; CDR3 DNA: TGTGCCAGCAGCTTAAATGCCTTAGTGGCACACGAGCAGTACTTC
V gene: TRBV28; J gene: TRBJ2-7; clone size: -; D gene: -; CDR3 protein: CASSPPFGSTYEQYF; CDR3 DNA: TGTGCCAGCAGCCCCCCCTTTGGGAGCACCTACGAGCAGTACTTC
V gene: TRBV28; J gene: TRBJ2-7; clone size: few; D gene: -; CDR3 protein: CASSRATYEQYF; CDR3 DNA: TGTGCCAGTAGCAGAGCCACCTACGAGCAGTACTTC
V gene: TRBV6-2/TRBV6-3; J gene: TRBJ1-4; clone size: -; D gene: -; CDR3 protein: CACSYSTTNEKLFF; CDR3 DNA: TGTGCCTGCAGTTACTCGACAACTAATGAAAAACTGTTTTTT
V gene: TRBV15; J gene: TRBJ2-1; clone size: -; D gene: TRBD1; CDR3 protein: CATSRDRTGVLETQFF; CDR3 DNA: TGTGCCACCAGCAGAGATAGGACAGGGGTATTAGAGACCCAGTTCTTC
V gene: TRBV20-1; J gene: TRBJ1-5; clone size: once; D gene: -; CDR3 protein: CSAFRGDNQPQHF; CDR3 DNA: TGCAGTGCCTTCCGGGGGGACAATCAGCCCCAGCATTTT
V gene: TRBV7-3; J gene: TRBJ2-1; clone size: -; D gene: -; CDR3 protein: CASSPQEGPYNEQFF; CDR3 DNA: TGTGCCAGCAGCCCCCAGGAGGGCCCCTACAATGAGCAGTTCTTC